This T cell receptor beta chain was sequenced for a study of blood T cells in healthy people across ages. This clonotype was seen many times. Trimming took off 6 bases at V and 5 bases at J, with 11 bases between the two ends. The CDR3 is 12 amino acids. Through a sample-barcoded 5' primer and a J-beta primer mix, a second PCR was run for about 6 to 11 cycles. Each CDR3 protein is one row after TCRdb ran MiXCR on the 5' RACE reads. This repertoire shows approximately 880,000 distinct CDR3 sequences, around 46% found once; its top ten account for roughly 13%. The sequence came from a man younger than 40 in good health. The chain is built from TRBV12-3 or TRBV12-4 and TRBJ2-7, with D perhaps matching TRBD2 (5 bases). Sample: blood. The CDR3 bases are TGTGCCAGCAGCTTGAAGGGAGACGAGCAGTACTTC. Translating gives CASSLKGDEQYF.